The source of this TCR beta chain is a study of patients and donors after allogeneic stem cell transplantation. Via MiXCR, TCRdb re-called the RT-PCR reads, giving one row per CDR3 protein. The sample holds about 410,000 distinct CDR3 sequences, roughly 16% seen once. The CDR3 runs 14 residues. V was cut by 6 bases and J by 5 bases, with 16 bases left in between. The V call is TRBV12-3 or TRBV12-4, the J call TRBJ1-1; D is perhaps TRBD1 (6 bases). The receptor comes from a human donor who was either an allogeneic HSCT recipient or a stem cell or donor lymphocyte infusion donor (not recorded which). It is not recorded whose cells these are; they may come from a transplant donor. The material sequenced was blood, either unsorted or a sorted T cell fraction (not recorded which). As DNA, the CDR3 is TGTGCCAGCAGCTTGCCCGGGACACAGACTGAAGCTTTCTTT. Its translation: CASSLPGTQTEAFF.